These T cell receptor beta chains were read from a single sample in a study of T cell responses to AZD1222 COVID-19 vaccine. Sequenced by immunoSEQ multiplex PCR; TCRdb stores in-frame clones only, minus some. The sample includes around 160,000 clones, approximately 78% seen only once; the top ten take roughly 4.3%. Here the sequenced sample was peripheral blood, taken on day 0 of MenACWY control vaccination. These TCRs come from an adult in good health. Both conserved end residues are part of each CDR3. D genes are given only for firm matches. Rows give clone size only sometimes, using once, few, many, or a class for an expanded clone.

d_call | clone_size | j_call | v_call | cdr3_nt | cdr3_aa
TRBD1 | - | TRBJ1-3 | TRBV28 | TGTGCCAGCAGTCCCCCACCGGGACAGTCCGTTCAGTTT | CASSPPPGQSVQF
- | once | TRBJ1-2 | TRBV5-6 | TGTGCCAGCAGCTCTCCCCCTGTTTGGACAGCAAGTCCCTATGGCTACACCTTC | CASSSPPVWTASPYGYTF
TRBD1 | - | TRBJ1-2 | TRBV12-5 | TGTGCTAGTGGACGGACAGGCCGCGAAGAAAGCTACACCTTC | CASGRTGREESYTF
- | - | TRBJ1-2 | TRBV4-1 | TGCGCCAGCAGCCTGACGGTATCTGCGTATGGCTACACCTTC | CASSLTVSAYGYTF
TRBD1 | once | TRBJ1-2 | TRBV2 | TGTGCCAGCCTTAGGGGGGCTCGGGACAGTTATGGCTACACCTTC | CASLRGARDSYGYTF
- | - | TRBJ1-6 | TRBV3-1/TRBV3-2 | TGTGCCAGCAGCCAAGGAATAAAGAATTCACCCCTCCACTTT | CASSQGIKNSPLHF
TRBD1 | - | TRBJ2-2 | TRBV7-6 | TGTGCCAGCAGGCCGATCTCCGGGACAGCGAACACCGGGGAGCTGTTTTTT | CASRPISGTANTGELFF
- | - | TRBJ2-3 | TRBV12-3/TRBV12-4 | TGTGCCAGCAGTTTAAAAAACACAGATACGCAGTATTTT | CASSLKNTDTQYF
- | - | TRBJ2-7 | TRBV4-1 | TGCGCCAGCAGCCCGGGACCCCGGGACGAGCAGTACTTC | CASSPGPRDEQYF
TRBD1 | - | TRBJ1-5 | TRBV28 | TGTGCCAGCAAACCGGGACAGAGAAATCAGCCCCAGCATTTT | CASKPGQRNQPQHF
- | few | TRBJ1-2 | TRBV6-1 | TGTGCCAGCAGTGAAAGAGGAGAAGCTGGCTACACCTTC | CASSERGEAGYTF
- | - | TRBJ1-2 | TRBV5-1 | TGCGCCAGCAGCTTGGAGAGCTATGGCTACACCTTC | CASSLESYGYTF
- | - | TRBJ2-1 | TRBV18 | TGTGCCAGCTCACCGGGGCGGCAGTTGGAGCAGTTCTTC | CASSPGRQLEQFF
TRBD1 | - | TRBJ1-4 | TRBV27 | TGTGCCAGCAGTTTCGGTGCGGGACAGGGGAAAGAAAAACTGTTTTTT | CASSFGAGQGKEKLFF
- | few | TRBJ1-1 | TRBV6-2/TRBV6-3 | TGTGCCAGCAGTGACATAAGTGGGCATAACACTGAAGCTTTCTTT | CASSDISGHNTEAFF
- | - | TRBJ2-1 | TRBV19 | TGTGCCAGTAGTCAGGGTAGCGGTATAAATGAGCAGTTCTTC | CASSQGSGINEQFF
- | - | TRBJ1-3 | TRBV5-1 | TGCGCCAGCAGCCGTGATGGAAACACCATATATTTT | CASSRDGNTIYF
- | - | TRBJ2-1 | TRBV7-3 | TGTGCCAGCAGCCCGGCGAGGGACGGCAATGAGCAGTTCTTC | CASSPARDGNEQFF
- | once | TRBJ2-1 | TRBV27 | TGTGCCAGCAGTTTTACGGGGTACAATGAGCAGTTCTTC | CASSFTGYNEQFF
- | - | TRBJ1-2 | TRBV11-2 | TGTGCCAGCAGCTTAAGTGCCAGGGGTAGTGGCTACACCTTC | CASSLSARGSGYTF
TRBD1 | - | TRBJ2-4 | TRBV4-1 | TGCGCCAGCAGCCCGGACAGGGAGATCACTTCCAAAAACATTCAGTACTTC | CASSPDREITSKNIQYF
- | - | TRBJ2-2 | TRBV2 | TGTGCCAGCAGAGCCAGCAGGGAAGGGGGCGGGGAGCTGTTTTTT | CASRASREGGGELFF
- | - | TRBJ2-2 | TRBV12-3/TRBV12-4 | TGTGCCAGCAGCCATGACACCGGGGAGCTGTTTTTT | CASSHDTGELFF
- | - | TRBJ2-3 | TRBV30 | TGTGCCCGCAGAATCGGGTACGGCACAGATACGCAGTATTTT | CARRIGYGTDTQYF
- | - | TRBJ2-3 | TRBV18 | TGTGCCAGCTCACCACCGGGCAGGGTCCTTAGCACAGATACGCAGTATTTT | CASSPPGRVLSTDTQYF
- | - | TRBJ2-7 | TRBV4-1 | TGCGCCAGCAGCCAAGTGGCCAGGGCCGACGAGCAGTACTTC | CASSQVARADEQYF
TRBD1 | - | TRBJ1-3 | TRBV5-4 | TGTGCCAGCAGCTCCGAACAGGGGGCGTATGGAAACACCATATATTTT | CASSSEQGAYGNTIYF
TRBD1 | once | TRBJ1-3 | TRBV3-1/TRBV3-2 | TGTGCCAGCAGACTACAGGGGTCTGGAAACACCATATATTTT | CASRLQGSGNTIYF
TRBD1 | - | TRBJ1-3 | TRBV28 | TGTGCCAGCAGTTTACAGACAGGGCTTATCTCTGGAAACACCATATATTTT | CASSLQTGLISGNTIYF
- | once | TRBJ2-7 | TRBV5-1 | TGCGCCAGCAGCAAAAACGATAACTACGAGCAGTACTTC | CASSKNDNYEQYF
TRBD1 | - | TRBJ1-6 | TRBV6-5 | TGTGCCAGCAGTTACTCCGACAGGGGGTATAATTCACCCCTCCACTTT | CASSYSDRGYNSPLHF
- | few | TRBJ1-4 | TRBV7-9 | TGTGCCAGCAGCTTAAGCAAGGGTTTCGGGGAAAAACTGTTTTTT | CASSLSKGFGEKLFF
- | - | TRBJ1-1 | TRBV5-1 | TGCGCCAGCAGCTCCCCGGCAGGCACTGAAGCTTTCTTT | CASSSPAGTEAFF
- | - | TRBJ1-3 | TRBV4-2 | TGTGCCAGCAGCCAAGTCCAGGGAAGAAACACCATATATTTT | CASSQVQGRNTIYF
- | - | TRBJ1-5 | TRBV6-5 | TGTGCCAGCGGGGGCAATCAGCCCCAGCATTTT | CASGGNQPQHF
- | - | TRBJ1-4 | TRBV29-1 | TGCAGCGTTGCAAGGGACGGCGAAAAACTGTTTTTT | CSVARDGEKLFF
TRBD1 | once | TRBJ2-7 | TRBV2 | TGTGCCAGCCGGGACAGGGTTTACGAGCAGTACTTC | CASRDRVYEQYF
- | few | TRBJ1-4 | TRBV27 | TGTGCCAGCAGTTACAGGGTAGCAACTAATGAAAAACTGTTTTTT | CASSYRVATNEKLFF
- | - | TRBJ1-2 | TRBV6-5 | TGTGCCAGCTCCAGGCAGCAGAACTATGGCTACACCTTC | CASSRQQNYGYTF
- | - | TRBJ2-2 | TRBV5-1 | TGCGCCAGCAGCTTGACGGTCAACAGGGACACCGGGGAGCTGTTTTTT | CASSLTVNRDTGELFF
TRBD1 | - | TRBJ2-1 | TRBV29-1 | TGCAGCGTTGAAAGACAGGGAAGGGCCAATGAGCAGTTCTTC | CSVERQGRANEQFF
TRBD1 | - | TRBJ2-2 | TRBV15 | TGTGCCACCAAAAAGCTACAGGGGATCACCGGGGAGCTGTTTTTT | CATKKLQGITGELFF
- | - | TRBJ1-1 | TRBV5-6 | TGTGCCAGCAGCTTGGAGGCAAACGCTGAAGCTTTCTTT | CASSLEANAEAFF
- | - | TRBJ2-3 | TRBV6-2/TRBV6-3 | TGTGCCAGCAGTATCCGGGATACGCAGTATTTT | CASSIRDTQYF
- | - | TRBJ2-1 | TRBV19 | TGTGCCAGTAGTATTCCCTCGTCGGTCAATGAGCAGTTCTTC | CASSIPSSVNEQFF
TRBD1 | - | TRBJ1-1 | TRBV10-1 | TGCGCCAGCAGCGCCGGGACAGGGAACACTGAAGCTTTCTTT | CASSAGTGNTEAFF
TRBD1 | - | TRBJ2-7 | TRBV7-8 | TGTGCCAGCAGCCTGGGACAGCCCTACGAGCAGTACTTC | CASSLGQPYEQYF
- | - | TRBJ1-2 | TRBV7-8 | TGTGCCAGCAGCTCGTCAGGAGGGGGTCCTCCCTATGGCTACACCTTC | CASSSSGGGPPYGYTF
- | - | TRBJ2-1 | TRBV13 | TGTGCCAGCAGCTTTTCGAGCGAGTATAGGAATGAGCAGTTCTTC | CASSFSSEYRNEQFF
- | - | TRBJ1-3 | TRBV5-6 | TGTGCCAGCAGCTTTGTTGGGGTTCCCGGAAACACCATATATTTT | CASSFVGVPGNTIYF
- | - | TRBJ2-5 | TRBV9 | TGTGCCAGCAGCGTACTAAAAGAGACCCAGTACTTC | CASSVLKETQYF
- | - | TRBJ1-1 | TRBV7-9 | TGTGCCAGCAGCCAAGGACAGACTGAAGCTTTCTTT | CASSQGQTEAFF
- | - | TRBJ1-1 | TRBV3-1/TRBV3-2 | TGTGCCAGCAGCCAAGATCTTGCAAATCGGGCTTTCTTT | CASSQDLANRAFF
- | - | TRBJ2-3 | TRBV15 | TGTGCCACCAGCAGAGACCCGGGCCCCACAGATACGCAGTATTTT | CATSRDPGPTDTQYF